This is a list of T cell receptor beta chains from one sample in a study of blood T cell repertoires in COVID-19. Data came from immunoSEQ multiplex PCR; TCRdb stores just in-frame clones and leaves some out. The table shows about 500,000 clones, with around 90% occurring only once. Sequences were obtained from peripheral blood. These TCRs come from a woman aged 50 to 60 with COVID-19, enrolled during active disease. Both conserved end residues are part of each CDR3. The D gene is left open where the match is weak. Size tells how often a clone was seen (once, few, many) or the class of an expanded clone, and some rows leave it out.

abundance	j_gene	v_gene	d_gene	CDR3aa	CDR3nt
NA	TRBJ1-4	TRBV15	NA	CATSREGGNTGFGKLFF	TGTGCCACCAGCAGAGAGGGGGGGAACACAGGGTTCGGAAAACTGTTTTTT
NA	TRBJ2-7	TRBV4-2	TRBD2	CASSQDLQGLAREQYF	TGTGCCAGCAGCCAAGATCTTCAGGGACTAGCGAGAGAGCAGTACTTC
NA	TRBJ2-7	TRBV5-1	NA	CASSLGTRGEHEQYF	TGCGCCAGCAGCTTGGGAACCAGGGGTGAGCACGAGCAGTACTTC
NA	TRBJ2-7	TRBV10-3	TRBD2	CAIRTSADEQYF	TGTGCCATCAGGACTAGCGCGGACGAGCAGTACTTC
once	TRBJ2-7	TRBV3-1/TRBV3-2	TRBD2	CASSRGPAGVRYEQYF	TGTGCCAGCAGCCGAGGGCCAGCGGGGGTCCGCTACGAGCAGTACTTC
NA	TRBJ2-7	TRBV7-3	TRBD2	CASSLTRGAGVINYEQYF	TGTGCCAGCAGCTTAACCAGAGGAGCGGGGGTGATAAACTACGAGCAGTACTTC
few	TRBJ1-6	TRBV10-3	TRBD1	CAIRTGQGNSPLHF	TGTGCCATCAGGACGGGACAGGGTAATTCACCCCTCCACTTT
NA	TRBJ1-1	TRBV9	TRBD1	CASSATGLQTEAFF	TGTGCCAGCAGCGCGACAGGGTTGCAGACTGAAGCTTTCTTT
NA	TRBJ2-7	TRBV5-1	NA	CASSPLSLAGEQYF	TGCGCCAGCAGCCCGCTTTCCTTGGCGGGCGAGCAGTACTTC
NA	TRBJ2-2	TRBV13	NA	CASVGSTSGTGELFF	TGTGCCAGCGTCGGGTCGACTTCAGGGACCGGGGAGCTGTTTTTT
NA	TRBJ1-6	TRBV19	TRBD1	CATGGQGSLLGSPLHF	TGTGCCACCGGAGGACAGGGGAGTCTTCTAGGCTCACCCCTCCACTTT
NA	TRBJ2-1	TRBV7-9	TRBD1	CASSPGQGPTMGQFF	TGTGCCAGCAGCCCAGGACAGGGCCCTACAATGGGGCAGTTCTTC
NA	TRBJ2-2	TRBV7-9	NA	CASSFGGVNTGELFF	TGTGCCAGCAGCTTCGGAGGGGTGAACACCGGGGAGCTGTTTTTT
NA	TRBJ2-1	TRBV6-1	NA	CASSDDSLARGLNGQFF	TGTGCCAGCAGTGATGATTCTCTTGCAAGGGGCCTCAATGGGCAGTTCTTC
NA	TRBJ2-3	TRBV10-2	TRBD2	CASKVPSGGGLRDTQYF	TGCGCCAGCAAAGTCCCGTCGGGCGGGGGGCTACGGGATACGCAGTATTTT
NA	TRBJ1-2	TRBV6-1	NA	CASSEQDGRNYGYTF	TGTGCCAGCAGTGAGCAGGACGGGAGAAACTATGGCTACACCTTC
NA	TRBJ2-2	TRBV11-3	NA	CASSPGTHNTGELFF	TGTGCCAGCAGCCCCGGGACACACAACACCGGGGAGCTGTTTTTT
NA	TRBJ2-1	TRBV9	TRBD2	CASSVGAGGGNEQFF	TGTGCCAGCAGCGTAGGAGCGGGGGGAGGTAATGAGCAGTTCTTC
NA	TRBJ2-2	TRBV11-2	NA	CASSLVGGSDTGELFF	TGTGCCAGCAGCTTAGTTGGGGGGTCGGACACCGGGGAGCTGTTTTTT
NA	TRBJ2-1	TRBV7-2	TRBD2	CASSASSGGWNEQFF	TGTGCCAGCAGCGCCTCTAGCGGGGGGTGGAATGAGCAGTTCTTC
NA	TRBJ2-3	TRBV5-4	TRBD2	CASSLGAASGGLDTQYF	TGTGCCAGCAGCTTGGGGGCGGCCAGCGGGGGGCTGGATACGCAGTATTTT
NA	TRBJ1-5	TRBV18	NA	CASSQGSGRGYDQPQHF	TGTGCCAGCTCACAAGGAAGCGGTCGAGGCTACGATCAGCCCCAGCATTTT